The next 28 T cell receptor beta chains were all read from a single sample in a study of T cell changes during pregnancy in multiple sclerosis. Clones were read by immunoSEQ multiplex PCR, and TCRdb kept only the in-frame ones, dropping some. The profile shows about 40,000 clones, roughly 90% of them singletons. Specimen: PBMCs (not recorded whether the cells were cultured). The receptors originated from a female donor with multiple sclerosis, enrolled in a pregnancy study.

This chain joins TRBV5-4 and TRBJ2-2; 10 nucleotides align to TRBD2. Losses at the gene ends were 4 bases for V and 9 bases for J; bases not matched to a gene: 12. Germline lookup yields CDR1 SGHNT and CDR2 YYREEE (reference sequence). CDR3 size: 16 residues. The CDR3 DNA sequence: TGTGCCAGCAGCGCCGGGAGGGCTAGCGGGAGTCGGGAGCTGTTTTTT. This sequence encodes CASSAGRASGSRELFF.

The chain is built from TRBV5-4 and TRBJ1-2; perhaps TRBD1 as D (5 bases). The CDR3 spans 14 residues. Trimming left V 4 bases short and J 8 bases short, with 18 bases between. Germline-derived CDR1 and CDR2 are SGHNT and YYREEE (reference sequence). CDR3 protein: CASSPGVAGGGYTF. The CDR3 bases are TGTGCCAGCAGCCCGGGTGTTGCGGGGGGGGGCTACACCTTC.

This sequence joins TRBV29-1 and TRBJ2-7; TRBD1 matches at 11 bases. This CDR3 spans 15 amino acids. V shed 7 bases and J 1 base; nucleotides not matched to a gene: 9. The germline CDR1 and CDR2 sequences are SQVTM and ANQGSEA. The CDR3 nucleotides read TGCAGCGCAATCACCGGGACAGGGGGTTCCTACGAGCAGTACTTC. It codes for CSAITGTGGSYEQYF.

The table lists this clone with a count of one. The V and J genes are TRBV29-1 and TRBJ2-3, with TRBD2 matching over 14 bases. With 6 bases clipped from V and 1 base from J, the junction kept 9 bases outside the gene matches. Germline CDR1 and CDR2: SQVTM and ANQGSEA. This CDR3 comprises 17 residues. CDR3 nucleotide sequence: TGCAGCGTGACCGGGACTAGCGGGAGTGGCCGCACAGATACGCAGTATTTT. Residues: CSVTGTSGSGRTDTQYF.

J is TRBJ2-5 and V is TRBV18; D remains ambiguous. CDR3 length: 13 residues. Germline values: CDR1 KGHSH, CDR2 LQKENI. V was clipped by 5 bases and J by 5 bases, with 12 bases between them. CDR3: CASSSRTGETQYF. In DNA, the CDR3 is TGTGCCAGCTCATCACGGACCGGGGAGACCCAGTACTTC. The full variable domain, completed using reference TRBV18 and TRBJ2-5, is NAGVMQNPRHLVRRRGQEARLRCSPMKGHSHVYWYRQLPEEGLKFMVYLQKENIIDESGMPKERFSAEFPKEGPSILRIQQVVRGDSAAYFCASSSRTGETQYFGPGTRLLVL.

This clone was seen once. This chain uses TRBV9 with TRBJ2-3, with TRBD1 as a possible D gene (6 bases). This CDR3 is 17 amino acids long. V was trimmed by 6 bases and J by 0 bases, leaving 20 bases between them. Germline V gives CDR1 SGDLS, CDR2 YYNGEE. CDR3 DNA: TGTGCCAGCACCCAGGGGTCTTTCGCCGCGAGCACAGATACGCAGTATTTT. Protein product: CASTQGSFAASTDTQYF.

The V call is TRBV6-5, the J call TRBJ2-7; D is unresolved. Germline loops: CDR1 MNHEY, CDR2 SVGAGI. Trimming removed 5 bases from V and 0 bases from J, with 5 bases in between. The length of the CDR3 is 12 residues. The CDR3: CASSAASYEQYF. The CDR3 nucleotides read TGTGCCAGCAGTGCAGCCTCCTACGAGCAGTACTTC.

The CDR3 DNA follows: TGCGCCAGCAGCACTTCCCTTCCGGGAGGGTTCGAGCAGTACTTC. Protein product: CASSTSLPGGFEQYF. The rearrangement uses TRBV5-1 and TRBJ2-7; 8 bases map to TRBD2. The V and J ends lost 4 bases and 6 bases, in that order; junction bases with no gene match: 12. The CDR3 spans 15 residues. Germline CDR1 reads SGHRS; CDR2 reads YFSETQ.

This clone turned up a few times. DNA for the CDR3: TGTGCCAGCAGTGACTCAAGCGGGCAAGGCAATGAGCAGTTCTTC. Translating gives CASSDSSGQGNEQFF. The chain is built from TRBV6-4 and TRBJ2-1; weak D call: TRBD2 (6 bases). Germline assignment: CDR1 MRHNA and CDR2 SNTAGT. The CDR3 has 15 amino acids. With 0 bases removed from V and 6 bases from J, the gap between germline ends came to 12 bases.

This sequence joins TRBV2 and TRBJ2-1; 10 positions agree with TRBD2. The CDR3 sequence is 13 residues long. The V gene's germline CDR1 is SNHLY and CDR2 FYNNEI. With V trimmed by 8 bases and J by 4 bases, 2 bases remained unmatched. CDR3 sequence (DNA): TGTGCCAGCGGACTAGCGGTTTACAATGAGCAGTTCTTC. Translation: CASGLAVYNEQFF.

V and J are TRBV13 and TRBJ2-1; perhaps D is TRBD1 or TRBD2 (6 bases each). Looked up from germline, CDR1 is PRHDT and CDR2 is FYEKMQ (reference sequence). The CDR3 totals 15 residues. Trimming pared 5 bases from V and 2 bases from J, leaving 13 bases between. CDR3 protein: CASSTRGLPYNEQFF. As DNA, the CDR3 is TGTGCCAGCAGCACCCGGGGGCTCCCCTACAATGAGCAGTTCTTC.

CDR3 protein: CASSTTLGTHSNQPQHF. The CDR3 coding sequence is TGTGCCAGCAGTACCACCCTCGGGACACATAGCAATCAGCCCCAGCATTTT. The chain recombines TRBV28 with TRBJ1-5, with a possible D match to TRBD1 (6 bases). Germline loops: CDR1 MDHEN, CDR2 SYDVKM. Trimming removed 5 bases at V and 0 bases at J, with 17 bases between. This CDR3 has 17 amino acids.

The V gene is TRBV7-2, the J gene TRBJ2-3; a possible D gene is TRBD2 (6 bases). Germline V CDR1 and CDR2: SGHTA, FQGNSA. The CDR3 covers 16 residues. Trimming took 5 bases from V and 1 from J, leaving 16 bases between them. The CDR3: CASSHISPSGTDTQYF. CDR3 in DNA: TGTGCCAGCAGCCATATATCCCCTAGCGGCACAGATACGCAGTATTTT. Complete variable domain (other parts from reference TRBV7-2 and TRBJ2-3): GAGVSQSPSNKVTEKGKDVELRCDPISGHTALYWYRQSLGQGLEFLIYFQGNSAPDKSGLPSDRFSAERTGGSVSTLTIQRTQQEDSAVYLCASSHISPSGTDTQYFGPGTRLTVL.

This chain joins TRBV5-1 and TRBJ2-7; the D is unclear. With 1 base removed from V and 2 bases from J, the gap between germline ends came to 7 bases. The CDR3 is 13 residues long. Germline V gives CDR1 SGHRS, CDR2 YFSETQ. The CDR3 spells CASSLMGTYEQYF. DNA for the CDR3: TGCGCCAGCAGCTTGATGGGGACCTACGAGCAGTACTTC.

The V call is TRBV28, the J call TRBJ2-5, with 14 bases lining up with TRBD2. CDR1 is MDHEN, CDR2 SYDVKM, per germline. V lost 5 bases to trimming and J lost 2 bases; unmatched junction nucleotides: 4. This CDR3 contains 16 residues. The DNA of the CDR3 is TGTGCCAGCAGTGGGACTAGCGGGAGAACACAAGAGACCCAGTACTTC. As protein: CASSGTSGRTQETQYF.

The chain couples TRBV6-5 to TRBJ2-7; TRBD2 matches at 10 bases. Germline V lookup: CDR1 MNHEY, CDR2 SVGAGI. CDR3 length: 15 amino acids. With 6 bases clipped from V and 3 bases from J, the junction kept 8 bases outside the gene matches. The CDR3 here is CASSESGGGNYEQYF. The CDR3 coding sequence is TGTGCCAGCAGCGAAAGCGGGGGGGGAAACTACGAGCAGTACTTC.

The CDR3 bases are TGTGCCTGGATACCCATTGTCTCTGGAAACACCATATATTTT. The encoded protein is CAWIPIVSGNTIYF. This rearrangement joins TRBV30 to TRBJ1-3; no clear D gene. The CDR3 is 14 residues long. Germline V gene data show CDR1 as GTSNPN and CDR2 as SVGIG (reference sequence). Trimming left V 4 bases short and J 0 bases short, with 10 bases between.

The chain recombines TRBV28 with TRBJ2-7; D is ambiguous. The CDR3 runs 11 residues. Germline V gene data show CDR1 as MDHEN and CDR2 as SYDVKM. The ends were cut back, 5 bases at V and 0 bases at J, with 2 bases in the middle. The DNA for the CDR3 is TGTGCCAGCAGTGCCTCCTACGAGCAGTACTTC. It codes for CASSASYEQYF.

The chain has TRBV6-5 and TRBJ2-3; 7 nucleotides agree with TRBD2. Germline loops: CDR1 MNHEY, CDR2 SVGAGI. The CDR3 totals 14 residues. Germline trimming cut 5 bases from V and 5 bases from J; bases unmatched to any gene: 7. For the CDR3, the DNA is TGTGCCAGCAGTGCCCGGGACTACCAAGATACGCAGTATTTT. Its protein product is CASSARDYQDTQYF.

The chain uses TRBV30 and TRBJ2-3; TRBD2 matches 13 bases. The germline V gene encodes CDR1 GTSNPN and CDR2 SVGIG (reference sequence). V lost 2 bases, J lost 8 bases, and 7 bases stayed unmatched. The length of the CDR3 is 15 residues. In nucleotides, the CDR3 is TGTGCCTGGAGTTCCGGACTAGCGGGAGATAGTACGCAGTATTTT. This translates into CAWSSGLAGDSTQYF.

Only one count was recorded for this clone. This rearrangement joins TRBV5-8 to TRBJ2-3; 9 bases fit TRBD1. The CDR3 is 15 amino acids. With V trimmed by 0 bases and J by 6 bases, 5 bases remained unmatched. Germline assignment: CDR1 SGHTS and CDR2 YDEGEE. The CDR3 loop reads CASSLGQGVLDTQYF. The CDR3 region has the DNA TGTGCCAGCAGCTTGGGACAGGGGGTTTTGGATACGCAGTATTTT.

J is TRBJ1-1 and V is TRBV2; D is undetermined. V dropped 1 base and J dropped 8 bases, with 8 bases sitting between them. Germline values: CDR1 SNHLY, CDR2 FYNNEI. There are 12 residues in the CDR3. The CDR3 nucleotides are TGTGCCAGCAGTGAAGGTCCAGCCGAAGCTTTCTTT. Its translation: CASSEGPAEAFF.

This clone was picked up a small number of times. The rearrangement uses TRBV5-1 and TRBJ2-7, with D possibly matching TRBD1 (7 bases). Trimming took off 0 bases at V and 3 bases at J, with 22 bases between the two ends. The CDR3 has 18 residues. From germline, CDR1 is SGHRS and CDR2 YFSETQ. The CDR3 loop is CASSLGGRTGGRSYEQYF. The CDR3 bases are TGCGCCAGCAGCTTGGGGGGGAGGACAGGCGGGCGTAGCTACGAGCAGTACTTC.

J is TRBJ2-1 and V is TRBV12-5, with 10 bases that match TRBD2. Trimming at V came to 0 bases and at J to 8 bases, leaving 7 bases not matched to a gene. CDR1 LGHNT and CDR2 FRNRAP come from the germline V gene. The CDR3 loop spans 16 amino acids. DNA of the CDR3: TGTGCTAGTGGTTTGGTACTTAGCGGGAGGAGTGATGAGCAGTTCTTC. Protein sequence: CASGLVLSGRSDEQFF.

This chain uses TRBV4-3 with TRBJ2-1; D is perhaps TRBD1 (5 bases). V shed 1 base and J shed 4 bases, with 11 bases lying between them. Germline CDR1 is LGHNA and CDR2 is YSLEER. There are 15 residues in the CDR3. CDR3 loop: CASSQVGRNYNEQFF. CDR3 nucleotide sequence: TGCGCCAGCAGCCAAGTGGGGCGCAATTACAATGAGCAGTTCTTC.

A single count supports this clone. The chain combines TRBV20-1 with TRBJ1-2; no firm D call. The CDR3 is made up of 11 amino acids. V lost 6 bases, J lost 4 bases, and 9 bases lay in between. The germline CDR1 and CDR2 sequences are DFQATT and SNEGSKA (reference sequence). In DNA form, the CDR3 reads TGCAGTGCGACTGGGAGCTATGGCTACACCTTC. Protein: CSATGSYGYTF.

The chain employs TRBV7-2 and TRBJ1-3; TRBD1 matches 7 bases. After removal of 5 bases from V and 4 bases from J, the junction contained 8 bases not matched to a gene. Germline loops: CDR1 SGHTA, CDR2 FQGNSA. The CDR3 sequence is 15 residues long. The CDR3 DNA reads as TGTGCCAGCAGCCAAGACAGGGTTCGGGGAAACACCATATATTTT. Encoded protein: CASSQDRVRGNTIYF.

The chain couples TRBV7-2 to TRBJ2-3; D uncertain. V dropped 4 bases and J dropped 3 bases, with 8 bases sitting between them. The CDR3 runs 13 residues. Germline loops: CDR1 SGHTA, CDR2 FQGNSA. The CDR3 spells CASSYKWTDTQYF. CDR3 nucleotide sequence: TGTGCCAGCAGCTACAAGTGGACAGATACGCAGTATTTT.